This TCR beta chain was identified in a study of CD8 T cells in ankylosing spondylitis. Via MiXCR, TCRdb re-called the 5' RACE reads, giving one row per CDR3 protein. The repertoire holds roughly 300,000 distinct CDR3 sequences, with around 8% as singletons. Details on this clonotype: Antigen: not known.

V was pared by 2 bases and J by 1 base, with 3 bases between. The CDR3 spans 13 residues. Germline CDR1 and CDR2: SGHTA and FQGNSA. Findings of the study overall: Characteristic of ankylosing spondylitis blood, it appeared, was a TCR beta motif comprising roughly 8 highly homologous variants. Previously reported in reactive arthritis synovial fluid and blood were some of the motif variants.

The chain uses TRBV7-2 and TRBJ1-5; D unclear. Sequencing was done on a sample of blood, either unsorted or a sorted T cell fraction (not recorded which). The sequence came from a male donor with ankylosing spondylitis. This CDR3 is CASSLPSNQPQHF. The CDR3 region has the DNA TGTGCCAGCAGCTTACCGAGCAATCAGCCCCAGCATTTT. The full variable domain, with the rest looked up from reference TRBV7-2 and TRBJ1-5, is GAGVSQSPSNKVTEKGKDVELRCDPISGHTALYWYRQSLGQGLEFLIYFQGNSAPDKSGLPSDRFSAERTGGSVSTLTIQRTQQEDSAVYLCASSLPSNQPQHFGDGTRLSIL.